The clone carrying this T cell receptor (beta chain) was seen more than once but under ten times. Its specificity is unknown. There are 14 residues in the CDR3. The germline V gene encodes CDR1 KGHSH and CDR2 LQKENI. V was clipped by 3 bases and J by 2 bases, with 11 bases between them. The sample comes from a study of T cell repertoires in cytomegalovirus infection. Turning to the study itself: In public TCR beta signatures, there were indications of both CMV infection and matching HLA type. Study-wide results and caveats: HLA-C-restricted CMV clonotypes gave the most frequent clonotype in two of eight donors. Summed public TCR beta family frequency identified CMV carriers bearing the relevant HLA.

TCRdb recomputed calls from the reads with MiXCR, one row per CDR3 protein. The data contain hundreds of thousands of distinct CDR3 sequences, 20% to 25% of them singletons. This chain connects TRBV18 to TRBJ2-7, with D possibly TRBD2 on 5 matching bases. This TCR was sampled from a human donor in good health (CMV status not recorded). Some clones in this sample may be carry-over from other donors' samples. What was sequenced was CD8+ T cells from PBMCs. In DNA, the CDR3 is TGTGCCAGCTCACCCCGGGATACCACCTACGAGCAGTACTTC. Translating it yields CASSPRDTTYEQYF.